This T cell receptor (beta chain) was recorded in a study of identical twins. Notes on the study in general: Weaker excess twin sharing was observed in beta out-of-frame sequences.

The CDR3 runs 13 residues. Germline V gives CDR1 SGHRS, CDR2 YFSETQ. V lost 3 bases, J lost 4 bases, and 11 bases lay in between. Every donor was a healthy Caucasian. A universal primer site was added by template switching, and unique molecular identifiers were carried by the cDNA. In TCRdb, the 5' RACE reads were re-called with MiXCR into one record per CDR3 protein. The table lists about 340,000 distinct CDR3 sequences, about 12% of them singletons, with 7.2% in the top ten. In regard to this clonotype: Its antigen remains unidentified.

Separately, the same data were catalogued under a study of yellow fever vaccine responses in identical twins.

The J gene is TRBJ2-7, the V gene TRBV5-1; D not resolved. The sequence was collected from a woman aged 18-29 years in good health. Sample: CD8+ T cells sorted from blood. The CDR3 DNA follows: TGCGCCAGCAGCTCCGACGGTGCATACGAGCAGTACTTC. This codes for CASSSDGAYEQYF.